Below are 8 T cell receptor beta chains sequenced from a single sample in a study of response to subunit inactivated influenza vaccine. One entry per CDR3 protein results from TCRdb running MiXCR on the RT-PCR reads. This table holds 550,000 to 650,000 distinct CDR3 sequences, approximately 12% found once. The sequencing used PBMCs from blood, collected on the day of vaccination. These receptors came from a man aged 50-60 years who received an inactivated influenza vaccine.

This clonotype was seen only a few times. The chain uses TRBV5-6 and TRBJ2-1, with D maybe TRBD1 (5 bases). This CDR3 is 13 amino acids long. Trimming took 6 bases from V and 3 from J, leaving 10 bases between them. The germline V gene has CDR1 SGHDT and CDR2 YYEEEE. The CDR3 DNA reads TGTGCCAGCATTCGGCAGGGCTACAATGAGCAGTTCTTC. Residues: CASIRQGYNEQFF.

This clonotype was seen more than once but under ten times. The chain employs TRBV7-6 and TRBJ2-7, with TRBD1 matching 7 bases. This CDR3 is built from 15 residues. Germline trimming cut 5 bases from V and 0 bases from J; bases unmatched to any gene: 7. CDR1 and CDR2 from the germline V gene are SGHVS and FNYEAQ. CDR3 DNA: TGTGCCAGCAGCCCCTTTGGGGACAGCTCCTACGAGCAGTACTTC. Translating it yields CASSPFGDSSYEQYF.

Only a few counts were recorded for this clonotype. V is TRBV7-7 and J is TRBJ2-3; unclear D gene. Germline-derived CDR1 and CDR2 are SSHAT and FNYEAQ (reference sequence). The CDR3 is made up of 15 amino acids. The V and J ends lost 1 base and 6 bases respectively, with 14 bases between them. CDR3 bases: TGTGCCAGCAGCTTAGGCCTCCCCTCAGCGGATACGCAGTATTTT. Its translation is CASSLGLPSADTQYF.

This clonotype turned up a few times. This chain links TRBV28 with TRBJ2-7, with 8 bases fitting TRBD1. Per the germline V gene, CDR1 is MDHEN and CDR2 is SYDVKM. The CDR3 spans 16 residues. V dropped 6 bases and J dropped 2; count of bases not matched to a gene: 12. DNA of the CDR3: TGTGCCAGCAGGAGGGGACTGGACAGGGCAACCTACGAGCAGTACTTC. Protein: CASRRGLDRATYEQYF. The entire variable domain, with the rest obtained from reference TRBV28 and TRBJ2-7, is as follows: DVKVTQSSRYLVKRTGEKVFLECVQDMDHENMFWYRQDPGLGLRLIYFSYDVKMKEKGDIPEGYSVSREKKERFSLILESASTNQTSMYLCASRRGLDRATYEQYFGPGTRLTVT.

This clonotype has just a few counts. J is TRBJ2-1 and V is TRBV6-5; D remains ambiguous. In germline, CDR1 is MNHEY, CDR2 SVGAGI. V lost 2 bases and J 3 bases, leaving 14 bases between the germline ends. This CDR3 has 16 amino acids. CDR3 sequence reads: CASSYTRNVGYNEQFF. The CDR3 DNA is TGTGCCAGCAGTTACACCAGGAATGTGGGCTACAATGAGCAGTTCTTC.

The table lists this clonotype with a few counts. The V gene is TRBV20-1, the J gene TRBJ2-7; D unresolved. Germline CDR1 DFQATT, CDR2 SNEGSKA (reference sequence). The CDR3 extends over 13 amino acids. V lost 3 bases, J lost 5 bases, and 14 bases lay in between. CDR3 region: CSASFPRLDEQYF. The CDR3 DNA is TGCAGTGCTAGTTTCCCTCGTCTAGACGAGCAGTACTTC.

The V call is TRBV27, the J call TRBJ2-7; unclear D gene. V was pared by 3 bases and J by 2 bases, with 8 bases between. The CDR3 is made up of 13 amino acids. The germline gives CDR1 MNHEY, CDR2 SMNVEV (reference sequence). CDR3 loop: CASSFDFAYEQYF. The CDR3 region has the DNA TGTGCCAGCAGTTTCGACTTTGCCTACGAGCAGTACTTC.

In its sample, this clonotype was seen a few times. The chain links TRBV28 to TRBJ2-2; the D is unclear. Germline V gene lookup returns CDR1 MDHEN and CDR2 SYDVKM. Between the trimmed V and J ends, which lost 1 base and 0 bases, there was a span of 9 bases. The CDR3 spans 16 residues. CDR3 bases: TGTGCCAGCAGTTTATCCGGCGGTCCGAACACCGGGGAGCTGTTTTTT. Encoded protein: CASSLSGGPNTGELFF.